The next 31 T cell receptor beta chains were all read from a single sample in a study of T cell responses to AZD1222 COVID-19 vaccine. Profiled with immunoSEQ multiplex PCR; TCRdb holds only in-frame clones, not every one. Of over 100,000 clones listed, about nine tenths are singletons. The sequencing here drew on peripheral blood, taken 28 days after the second AZD1222 dose. The receptors stem from an adult who received the AZD1222 COVID-19 vaccine.

The chain couples TRBV15 to TRBJ1-4; maybe TRBD1 (5 bases). The CDR3 totals 15 residues. Germline V CDR1 and CDR2: LNHNV, YYDKDF (reference sequence). V dropped 0 bases and J dropped 9 bases, with 14 bases sitting between them. The CDR3 reads CATSRDKGASKKLFF. The CDR3 nucleotides are TGTGCCACCAGCAGAGATAAAGGGGCGAGTAAAAAACTGTTTTTT.

V and J are TRBV10-3 and TRBJ2-1, with 10 positions matching TRBD1. V was pared by 4 bases and J by 10 bases, with 13 bases of the junction left unmatched. The CDR3 is made up of 16 amino acids. CDR1 ENHRY and CDR2 SYGVKD come from the germline V gene. The CDR3 DNA sequence: TGTGCCATCAGTGGGCCTCTGGGACAGGGGATGAGGGAGCAGTTCTTC. It yields the protein CAISGPLGQGMREQFF.

The gene calls are TRBV23-1 and TRBJ2-1; TRBD2 agrees at 13 bases. TRBV23-1 is noted as an ORF with a role that remains uncertain. Unmatched junction bases numbered 10, after V lost 4 bases and J lost 1 base. This CDR3 has 19 residues. CDR3 sequence (DNA): TGCGCCAGCAGTCGGGGGACTAGCGGGATTGTATGTTCCTACAATGAGCAGTTCTTC. It yields the protein CASSRGTSGIVCSYNEQFF.

The table lists this clone with a few counts. The chain combines TRBV21-1 with TRBJ2-1; TRBD2, the D gene given by the table, was not confirmed from the DNA. TRBV21-1 is a pseudogene segment. The CDR3 length is 19 residues. The CDR3, as DNA: TGTGCCAGCAGCAATCCGGGACTAGCGGGAGTAAGGTCCTACAATGAGCAGTTCTTC. It translates to CASSNPGLAGVRSYNEQFF.

CDR3 sequence (DNA): TGTGCCACCAGTGATAGCGGGCGCACAGATACGCAGTATTTT. Encoded protein: CATSDSGRTDTQYF. This chain links TRBV24-1 with TRBJ2-3; a possible D gene is TRBD2 (6 bases). Per germline, CDR1 KGHDR and CDR2 SFDVKD. V lost 3 bases and J lost 1, with 7 bases in between. The CDR3 runs 14 residues.

V usage is TRBV27 and J usage is TRBJ2-1; 12 nucleotides agree with TRBD2. This CDR3 is built from 17 residues. Per the germline V gene, CDR1 is MNHEY and CDR2 is SMNVEV (reference sequence). Unmatched junction bases numbered 2, after V lost 2 bases and J lost 0 bases. The CDR3 reads CASSLGLAGRSYNEQFF. The CDR3 region has the DNA TGTGCCAGCAGTTTAGGACTAGCGGGACGCTCCTACAATGAGCAGTTCTTC.

The V gene is TRBV29-1, the J gene TRBJ2-3; TRBD1 agrees at 7 bases. Germline loops: CDR1 SQVTM, CDR2 ANQGSEA. CDR3 length: 14 amino acids. V shed 3 bases and J 2 bases; nucleotides not matched to a gene: 5. CDR3 nucleotide sequence: TGCAGCGTTGAGATACAGGGGAACACAGATACGCAGTATTTT. This encodes CSVEIQGNTDTQYF.

This chain connects TRBV9 to TRBJ2-1, with 8 positions matching TRBD2. Losses at the gene ends were 1 base for V and 1 base for J; bases not matched to a gene: 4. CDR3 length equals 16 residues. CDR1 is SGDLS and CDR2 is YYNGEE in the germline V gene. This chain's CDR3 is CASSVTASGSYNEQFF. For the CDR3, the DNA is TGTGCCAGCAGCGTAACCGCTAGCGGGTCCTACAATGAGCAGTTCTTC. Together with reference TRBV9 and TRBJ2-1, the CDR3 gives the full variable domain: DSGVTQTPKHLITATGQRVTLRCSPRSGDLSVYWYQQSLDQGLQFLIQYYNGEERAKGNILERFSAQQFPDLHSELNLSSLELGDSALYFCASSVTASGSYNEQFFGPGTRLTVL.

The chain couples TRBV19 to TRBJ2-3, with D possibly being TRBD2 (6 bases). Germline V gene lookup returns CDR1 LNHDA and CDR2 SQIVND (reference sequence). The CDR3 has 13 amino acids. Trimming removed 7 bases from V and 1 base from J, with 9 bases in between. CDR3 residues: CASIKRGTDTQYF. The DNA for the CDR3 is TGTGCCAGTATTAAGCGGGGCACAGATACGCAGTATTTT. The full variable domain, with the rest looked up from reference TRBV19 and TRBJ2-3, is DGGITQSPKYLFRKEGQNVTLSCEQNLNHDAMYWYRQDPGQGLRLIYYSQIVNDFQKGDIAEGYSVSREKKESFPLTVTSAQKNPTAFYLCASIKRGTDTQYFGPGTRLTVL.

V and J are TRBV11-2 and TRBJ2-7; 9 bases map to TRBD2. Germline trimming cut 4 bases from V and 7 bases from J; bases unmatched to any gene: 14. The CDR3 consists of 16 residues. Germline CDR1 is SGHAT and CDR2 is FQNNGV. The CDR3 protein is CASSSRKAGGIGEQYF. CDR3 nucleotides: TGTGCCAGCAGCTCACGTAAGGCGGGAGGGATAGGGGAGCAGTACTTC.

The rearrangement uses TRBV6-6 and TRBJ2-5, with 10 bases fitting TRBD2. Germline-derived CDR1 and CDR2 are MNHNY and SVGAGI (reference sequence). V shed 5 bases, J shed 1 base, and the junction held 10 bases outside the gene matches. CDR3 size: 17 residues. DNA of the CDR3: TGTGCCAGCAGTCCCCTGGCGGGACTAGCGCGCCAAGAGACCCAGTACTTC. Its protein product is CASSPLAGLARQETQYF.

V gene TRBV6-1 combines with J gene TRBJ1-5; 10 bases are a match to TRBD1. The germline gives CDR1 MNHNS, CDR2 SASEGT. The CDR3 runs to 16 residues. J lost 1 base, V lost 4 bases, and 4 bases had no gene match. For the CDR3, the DNA is TGTGCCAGCAGTGGGAGGGACAGGGGAAGCAATCAGCCCCAGCATTTT. Translated, it gives CASSGRDRGSNQPQHF.

The rearrangement joins TRBV5-8 to TRBJ1-5; D is undetermined. V shed 0 bases and J shed 10 bases, with 17 bases lying between them. Looked up from germline, CDR1 is SGHTS and CDR2 is YDEGEE. This CDR3 has 15 residues. The CDR3 is CASSLGATPLTPQHF. The CDR3, as DNA: TGTGCCAGCAGCTTGGGAGCTACCCCCCTAACCCCCCAGCATTTT.

The V and J genes are TRBV9 and TRBJ1-2; D is unresolved. The V end lost 0 bases, the J end lost 3 bases, and 6 bases lay between the germline ends. The CDR3 extends over 13 amino acids. Germline V gene sequence: CDR1 SGDLS, CDR2 YYNGEE. CDR3 DNA sequence: TGTGCCAGCAGCGTAGATACAGACTATGGCTACACCTTC. Its protein is CASSVDTDYGYTF.

J is TRBJ2-4 and V is TRBV11-2; D uncertain. V was pared by 1 base and J by 5 bases, with 6 bases between. Germline-derived CDR1 and CDR2 are SGHAT and FQNNGV. The CDR3 extends over 13 amino acids. For the CDR3, the DNA is TGTGCCAGCAGCTTAGGACGCGAAAACATTCAGTACTTC. Amino acid sequence: CASSLGRENIQYF.

This CDR3 reads CARAQSRGINSPLHF. The CDR3, as DNA: TGCGCCAGGGCCCAATCGCGGGGGATCAACTCACCCCTCCACTTT. J is TRBJ1-6 and V is TRBV5-1; D may be TRBD1 (5 bases). CDR3 length: 15 amino acids. Trimming took off 8 bases at V and 10 bases at J, with 22 bases between the two ends. CDR1 and CDR2 (germline): SGHRS, YFSETQ.

J is TRBJ2-7 and V is TRBV3-1 (or the pseudogene TRBV3-2); D is uncertain. Germline V gene lookup returns CDR1 LGHDT and CDR2 YNNKEL (reference sequence). Trimming shortened V by 1 base and J by 7 bases, and 5 bases separated the two germline ends. The CDR3 covers 11 residues. CDR3 residues: CASSQVQEQYF. The CDR3 coding sequence is TGTGCCAGCAGCCAAGTTCAGGAGCAGTACTTC.

This clone was detected once. The V gene is TRBV7-8, the J gene TRBJ1-1; TRBD1 aligns across 10 bases. This CDR3 contains 15 residues. Germline V gene lookup returns CDR1 SGHVS and CDR2 FQNEAQ. V trimming: 5 bases; J trimming: 4 bases; junction bases outside the gene matches: 7. The CDR3 bases are TGTGCCAGCAGCCTTAATGGACAGGGGGTCACTGAAGCTTTCTTT. Translating gives CASSLNGQGVTEAFF.

The rearrangement joins TRBV19 to TRBJ1-1; D might be TRBD1 (6 bases). V dropped 5 bases and J dropped 6 bases, with 16 bases sitting between them. CDR1 and CDR2 (germline): LNHDA, SQIVND (reference sequence). The CDR3 is made up of 14 amino acids. CDR3: CASSEGTWAPEAFF. CDR3 DNA sequence: TGTGCCAGTAGTGAAGGGACATGGGCCCCTGAAGCTTTCTTT.

This clone showed up just a few times. The CDR3 nucleotides are TGCAGCGTTGTAGTGCTCGCTGAAGCTTTCTTT. Its protein is CSVVVLAEAFF. This sequence joins TRBV29-1 and TRBJ1-1; D uncertain. Trimming shortened V by 4 bases and J by 6 bases, and 9 bases separated the two germline ends. The CDR3 consists of 11 residues. Germline-derived CDR1 and CDR2 are SQVTM and ANQGSEA.

The rearrangement joins TRBV6-2 or TRBV6-3 to TRBJ1-5; 8 nucleotides align to TRBD1. CDR1 is MNHEY, CDR2 SVGEGT, per germline. This CDR3 is built from 15 residues. V was pared by 6 bases and J by 6 bases, with 10 bases of the junction left unmatched. The CDR3 sequence is CASSSRQGFGQPQHF. The DNA for the CDR3 is TGTGCCAGCAGCTCGAGACAGGGGTTCGGTCAGCCCCAGCATTTT.

The gene calls are TRBV5-4 and TRBJ2-1, with 8 positions matching TRBD1. This CDR3 has 15 amino acids. The V gene's germline CDR1 is SGHNT and CDR2 YYREEE (reference sequence). Germline trimming cut 0 bases from V and 7 bases from J; bases unmatched to any gene: 6. The CDR3 spells CASSLDSTGVNEQFF. The CDR3 DNA reads TGTGCCAGCAGCTTGGATTCGACAGGGGTGAATGAGCAGTTCTTC.

The chain recombines TRBV4-1 with TRBJ2-7; possibly TRBD1 or TRBD2 for D (5 bases each). Trimming took 0 bases from V and 0 from J, leaving 15 bases between them. Germline V lookup: CDR1 MGHRA, CDR2 YSYEKL. The CDR3 has 17 residues. The CDR3 bases are TGCGCCAGCAGCCAAGACGGGGCGACAGCGAGCTCCTACGAGCAGTACTTC. It translates to CASSQDGATASSYEQYF.

This chain connects TRBV28 to TRBJ1-1, with TRBD1 as a possible D gene (5 bases). This CDR3 is 12 amino acids long. Germline CDR1 reads MDHEN; CDR2 reads SYDVKM. V lost 6 bases to trimming and J lost 6 bases, with 11 bases between them. The CDR3 is CASSMGVSEAFF. For the CDR3, the DNA is TGTGCCAGCAGCATGGGGGTATCTGAAGCTTTCTTT.

The chain combines TRBV19 with TRBJ2-2; D remains ambiguous. The CDR3 has 14 residues. Germline V gene data show CDR1 as LNHDA and CDR2 as SQIVND (reference sequence). V was cut by 8 bases and J by 2 bases, with 12 bases left in between. CDR3 in DNA: TGTGCCAGTCGTTGGACGCCTAACACCGGGGAGCTGTTTTTT. Residues: CASRWTPNTGELFF.

The chain is built from TRBV3-1 (or the pseudogene TRBV3-2) and TRBJ2-2, with D maybe TRBD2 (6 bases). The V gene lost 1 base and the J gene lost 2 bases, with 11 bases spanning the gap. CDR1 is LGHDT and CDR2 is YNNKEL in the germline V gene (reference sequence). This CDR3 spans 16 amino acids. CDR3 loop: CASSQVAGSNTGELFF. CDR3 nucleotide sequence: TGTGCCAGCAGCCAAGTTGCCGGGAGCAACACCGGGGAGCTGTTTTTT.

This chain uses TRBV9 with TRBJ2-1; 13 nucleotides match TRBD2. Germline-derived CDR1 and CDR2 are SGDLS and YYNGEE. This CDR3 has 16 residues. V was clipped by 4 bases and J by 10 bases; unmatched bases: 11. The CDR3 sequence is CASSRSGLAGLGEQFF. The CDR3 nucleotides read TGTGCCAGCAGCCGTTCGGGACTAGCGGGACTAGGGGAGCAGTTCTTC.

J is TRBJ1-1 and V is TRBV7-9; no clear D. Trimming removed 0 bases from V and 0 bases from J, with 5 bases in between. The CDR3 loop spans 14 amino acids. Germline lookup yields CDR1 SEHNR and CDR2 FQNEAQ (reference sequence). CDR3 loop: CASSLAGLNTEAFF. In nucleotides, the CDR3 is TGTGCCAGCAGCTTAGCAGGGTTGAACACTGAAGCTTTCTTT.

The count of this clone is one. This chain links TRBV6-5 with TRBJ1-6, with D possibly matching TRBD1 (5 bases). V gave up 0 bases and J gave up 9 bases, with 12 bases separating them. CDR1 and CDR2 from the germline V gene are MNHEY and SVGAGI. This CDR3 contains 15 residues. CDR3 sequence: CASSYSGQPGSPLHF. CDR3 nucleotide sequence: TGTGCCAGCAGTTACTCGGGGCAACCGGGTTCACCCCTCCACTTT.

The chain carries TRBV27 and TRBJ2-5, with D possibly called TRBD1 or TRBD2 (5 bases each). The CDR3 loop spans 15 amino acids. Deletions cut 3 bases from V and 0 bases from J, with 11 bases between. The V gene's germline CDR1 is MNHEY and CDR2 SMNVEV (reference sequence). The CDR3 nucleotides are TGTGCCAGCAGTTTCCGGGGCCGGTACCAAGAGACCCAGTACTTC. It specifies CASSFRGRYQETQYF.

This clone came up once. This same CDR3 is encoded by further DNA sequences in the sample. The V call is TRBV29-1, the J call TRBJ2-2, with TRBD2 identical over 7 bases. From germline, CDR1 is SQVTM and CDR2 ANQGSEA. The trim removed 4 bases at V and 2 bases at J, leaving 4 bases unmatched. This CDR3 is 14 amino acids long. Written as DNA, the CDR3 is TGCAGCGTTGTTGGCGGGAGAAACACCGGGGAGCTGTTTTTT. Translating it yields CSVVGGRNTGELFF.